This is a list of T cell receptor beta chains from one sample in a study of vaccination and CD4 T cells after COVID-19. Using its own MiXCR run on the PCR reads, TCRdb lists one record per CDR3 protein. The sample lists around 5,300 distinct CDR3 sequences, around 30% occurring once. These receptors have no identified antigens. The starting material was CD4+ T cells from blood, cultured in vitro, obtained after SARS-CoV-2 vaccination. Source of these receptors: a human donor who had recovered from COVID-19. Each CDR3 is given with its conserved first and last residue. D genes are given only for firm matches. Clone sizes are given selectively: once, few, many, or a class where the clone is expanded.

CDR3 protein	CDR3 DNA	D gene	V gene	J gene	clone size
CASSESGSGGFAFF	TGCGCCAGCAGTGAGTCGGGGTCAGGGGGTTTCGCTTTCTTT	TRBD1	TRBV10-1	TRBJ1-1	.
CASSPRGGGVYNEQFF	TGTGCCAGCAGCCCCCGGGGAGGGGGGGTTTACAATGAGCAGTTCTTC	.	TRBV7-8	TRBJ2-1	.
CASSLLLGTGGLNTEAFF	TGTGCCAGCAGTTTATTACTCGGGACAGGGGGCCTGAACACTGAAGCTTTCTTT	TRBD1	TRBV28	TRBJ1-1	.
CSAPDRTNTEAFF	TGCAGTGCTCCGGACAGAACGAACACTGAAGCTTTCTTT	.	TRBV20-1	TRBJ1-1	few
CASRTNSGSYEQYF	TGTGCCAGCCGCACGAATAGCGGCTCCTACGAGCAGTACTTC	.	TRBV6-2/TRBV6-3	TRBJ2-7	.
CASRDRLGGYTF	TGTGCCAGCAGGGACCGGCTAGGAGGCTACACCTTC	.	TRBV6-1	TRBJ1-2	.
CASTLEAGLNTEAFF	TGTGCCAGCACATTGGAGGCAGGGTTGAACACTGAAGCTTTCTTT	.	TRBV6-4	TRBJ1-1	few
CASSLGDSLDQPQHF	TGTGCCAGCAGCTTGGGGGACAGCCTTGATCAGCCCCAGCATTTT	TRBD1	TRBV5-8	TRBJ1-5	few
CASSPRTGTAYEQYF	TGTGCCAGCAGTCCTAGGACAGGGACGGCCTACGAGCAGTACTTC	TRBD1	TRBV27	TRBJ2-7	.
CASSQDKDYEQYF	TGTGCCAGCAGCCAAGATAAGGACTACGAGCAGTACTTC	.	TRBV4-2	TRBJ2-7	.
CSAGPLPAGGPHTDTQYF	TGCAGTGCTGGCCCACTTCCAGCGGGAGGTCCCCACACAGATACGCAGTATTTT	TRBD2	TRBV20-1	TRBJ2-3	few
CATSRDRGGYGYTF	TGTGCCACCAGCAGAGATAGAGGCGGTTATGGCTACACCTTC	.	TRBV15	TRBJ1-2	.
CASSTGTATEQFF	TGTGCCAGCAGCACCGGGACAGCAACAGAGCAGTTCTTC	TRBD1	TRBV9	TRBJ2-1	.
CASSLESDRKGYTF	TGTGCCAGCAGCTTAGAATCTGACAGGAAAGGCTACACCTTC	.	TRBV7-2	TRBJ1-2	.
CASSQAGSENNEQFF	TGCGCCAGCAGCCAAGCTGGCTCGGAAAACAATGAGCAGTTCTTC	.	TRBV4-1	TRBJ2-1	once